The 32 T cell receptor beta chains below were found in one sample sequenced in a study of OX40 agonist ivuxolimab in advanced cancers. Libraries were constructed by the immunoSEQ multiplex PCR assay. Here the immuneACCESS table is served through TCRdb, limited to in-frame sequences with V and J called. Missing clones are a known gap in these copies; in checked studies unresolved V genes cover under half, and the rest lacks a known reason. For this sample there are roughly 88,000 clones; over 75% appear just once. The top ten constitute 3.5% to 5.5% of the sample. This specimen was CD4+ or CD8+ T cells sorted from blood, taken in a trial of the OX40 agonist ivuxolimab. The receptors were gathered from an adult with an advanced solid tumor such as melanoma, head and neck, liver or kidney cancer.

This clone was seen only once. V and J are TRBV28 and TRBJ1-4; weak D call: TRBD1 (6 bases). The V end was cut by 3 bases, the J end by 0 bases, with 14 bases between. The CDR3 totals 17 residues. CDR1 and CDR2 (germline): MDHEN, SYDVKM. The CDR3 sequence is CASSFPGDYATNEKLFF. The CDR3 coding sequence is TGTGCCAGCAGTTTCCCAGGGGATTATGCAACTAATGAAAAACTGTTTTTT. Full variable domain (missing parts from reference TRBV28 and TRBJ1-4): DVKVTQSSRYLVKRTGEKVFLECVQDMDHENMFWYRQDPGLGLRLIYFSYDVKMKEKGDIPEGYSVSREKKERFSLILESASTNQTSMYLCASSFPGDYATNEKLFFGSGTQLSVL.

This rearrangement joins TRBV7-2 to TRBJ2-5; the match to TRBD2 covers 11 bases. Trimming took 6 bases from V and 1 from J; bases not matched to a gene: 13. Germline CDR1 is SGHTA and CDR2 is FQGNSA. This CDR3 region has 18 residues. The CDR3 spells CASRKAASGRYTQETQYF. The CDR3 DNA is TGTGCCAGCAGGAAAGCAGCTAGCGGGAGGTATACCCAAGAGACCCAGTACTTC.

This chain uses TRBV25-1 with TRBJ1-2; D gene unclear. V dropped 5 bases and J dropped 3 bases, with 4 bases sitting between them. Germline CDR1 and CDR2: MGHDK and SYGVNS. CDR3 size: 11 residues. CDR3 DNA: TGTGCCAGCAGTAGGGACTATGGCTACACCTTC. This gives the protein CASSRDYGYTF.

Written as DNA, the CDR3 is TGCGCCAGCAGCCGCGTGATATGGTATCGGGTTCACGAGCAGTACGTC. Its protein product is CASSRVIWYRVHEQYV. V usage is TRBV5-1 and J usage is TRBJ2-7, with D unclear. Germline loops: CDR1 SGHRS, CDR2 YFSETQ. Trimming removed 4 bases at V and 5 bases at J, with 22 bases between. CDR3 length equals 16 residues.

The rearrangement uses TRBV7-2 and TRBJ1-5; TRBD1 matches at 7 bases. The CDR3 is 14 amino acids. The V gene end was trimmed by 5 bases and the J gene end by 0 bases; junction bases not matched to a gene: 1. CDR1 is SGHTA and CDR2 is FQGNSA in the germline V gene. CDR3: CASSRTGSNQPQHF. In DNA form, the CDR3 reads TGTGCCAGCAGCCGGACAGGTAGCAATCAGCCCCAGCATTTT.

The V and J genes are TRBV19 and TRBJ1-6; D is unclear. Germline V gene sequence: CDR1 LNHDA, CDR2 SQIVND (reference sequence). Trimming cost V 4 bases and J 5 bases, with 15 bases left between them. The CDR3 has 16 amino acids. CDR3 amino acids: CASSTLGQQDNSPLHF. The CDR3 bases are TGTGCCAGTAGTACCCTTGGCCAGCAGGATAATTCACCCCTCCACTTT.

V and J are TRBV28 and TRBJ1-1; D is unresolved. Trimming shortened V by 3 bases and J by 1 base, and 9 bases separated the two germline ends. Germline V CDR1 and CDR2: MDHEN, SYDVKM. This CDR3 spans 14 amino acids. The CDR3 bases are TGTGCCAGCAGTTTGGTACGGGAGAACACTGAAGCTTTCTTT. Translation gives CASSLVRENTEAFF.

This clone appeared once. This chain connects TRBV30 to TRBJ1-3; a possible D gene is TRBD1 (5 bases). V dropped 4 bases and J dropped 4 bases, with 17 bases sitting between them. CDR1 and CDR2 from the germline V gene are GTSNPN and SVGIG (reference sequence). The CDR3 is 15 residues long. CDR3 DNA sequence: TGTGCCTGGATCAATGGGGGTGTCGGGGGAAACACCATATATTTT. Its translation is CAWINGGVGGNTIYF.

The genes are TRBV5-4 and TRBJ2-2, with TRBD1 identical over 9 bases. V lost 1 base to trimming and J lost 5 bases; unmatched junction nucleotides: 3. The CDR3 length is 15 residues. Germline V CDR1 and CDR2: SGHNT, YYREEE (reference sequence). CDR3 region: CASSLPGTGTGELFF. The CDR3 coding sequence is TGTGCCAGCAGCTTGCCAGGGACAGGGACCGGGGAGCTGTTTTTT.

CDR3 protein: CASSSGQLNEKLFF. For the CDR3, the DNA is TGTGCCAGCAGTTCCGGACAACTTAATGAAAAACTGTTTTTT. The chain is built from TRBV6-1 and TRBJ1-4; tentative D call: TRBD1 (5 bases). Per the germline V gene, CDR1 is MNHNS and CDR2 is SASEGT. The V and J ends lost 5 bases and 4 bases respectively, with 11 bases between them. This CDR3 has 14 residues.

The rearrangement joins TRBV9 to TRBJ2-1; TRBD1 matches at 10 bases. CDR3 size: 18 residues. Germline V CDR1 and CDR2: SGDLS, YYNGEE. Unmatched junction bases numbered 14, after V lost 0 bases and J lost 8 bases. CDR3 region: CASSVADGDRGGGDEQFF. CDR3 DNA: TGTGCCAGCAGCGTAGCGGACGGGGACAGGGGCGGGGGAGATGAGCAGTTCTTC.

This rearrangement joins TRBV28 to TRBJ1-1; no clear D. The CDR3 is 14 residues long. Trimming took 7 bases from V and 4 from J, leaving 16 bases between them. From germline, CDR1 is MDHEN and CDR2 SYDVKM. CDR3 region: CASTLVVRVTEAFF. The CDR3 DNA is TGTGCCAGCACCCTGGTGGTCCGGGTCACTGAAGCTTTCTTT.

The V and J genes are TRBV7-8 and TRBJ2-5, with 13 nucleotides matching TRBD2. Germline CDR1 reads SGHVS; CDR2 reads FQNEAQ. The V and J ends lost 6 bases and 4 bases, in that order; junction bases with no gene match: 5. The CDR3 sequence is 15 residues long. For the CDR3, the DNA is TGTGCCAGCAGACCTACTAGCGGGAGGGGAGAGACCCAGTACTTC. Amino acids: CASRPTSGRGETQYF.

This sequence joins TRBV10-2 and TRBJ2-7; D is unclear. The CDR3 loop spans 14 amino acids. The germline gives CDR1 WSHSY, CDR2 SAAADI. Trimming removed 2 bases from V and 1 base from J, with 9 bases in between. The CDR3: CASSEPGRSYEQYF. In DNA, the CDR3 is TGCGCCAGCAGTGAGCCGGGCCGATCCTACGAGCAGTACTTC.

The rearrangement links TRBV27 to TRBJ1-5, with no clear D. CDR3 size: 14 residues. Germline CDR1 MNHEY, CDR2 SMNVEV (reference sequence). The V gene lost 5 bases and the J gene lost 4 bases, with 12 bases spanning the gap. The CDR3 sequence is CASSLLFGNQPQHF. The CDR3 nucleotides are TGTGCCAGCAGTCTCCTGTTCGGAAATCAGCCCCAGCATTTT.

Turning to this clone: At one end, the junction sequence differs from germline, possibly due to a read error. The V and J genes are TRBV27 and TRBJ1-1; 8 positions agree with TRBD1. The CDR3 has 16 residues. CDR1 is MNHEY, CDR2 SMNVEV, per germline (reference sequence). The CDR3 DNA reads as TGTGCCAGCAGTCTATCCGGGACAGGCATGAACACTGAAGCTTTCTTT. This translates into CASSLSGTGMNTEAFF.

The chain recombines TRBV7-6 with TRBJ2-7; 8 nucleotides agree with TRBD2. This CDR3 is built from 14 residues. Germline V gene lookup returns CDR1 SGHVS and CDR2 FNYEAQ. V was pared by 4 bases and J by 1 base, with 3 bases of the junction left unmatched. The CDR3 here is CASSSSGSSYEQYF. In DNA, the CDR3 is TGTGCCAGCAGCTCAAGCGGGAGTTCCTACGAGCAGTACTTC.

V and J are TRBV6-5 and TRBJ2-7, with TRBD1 identical over 9 bases. CDR1 is MNHEY, CDR2 SVGAGI, per germline. Trimming took 6 bases from V and 0 from J; bases not matched to a gene: 3. The CDR3 covers 14 residues. The CDR3 nucleotides read TGTGCCAGCAGGACAGGGGGATCCTCCTACGAGCAGTACGTC. It translates to CASRTGGSSYEQYV.

This rearrangement joins TRBV5-4 to TRBJ2-2, with 8 bases matching TRBD1. The CDR3 loop spans 15 amino acids. The germline V gene has CDR1 SGHNT and CDR2 YYREEE (reference sequence). V shed 4 bases, J shed 5 bases, and the junction held 7 bases outside the gene matches. This CDR3 is CASSLLGQGTGELFF. CDR3 DNA sequence: TGTGCCAGCAGCCTACTCGGACAGGGAACCGGGGAGCTGTTTTTT.

This clone appeared once. The genes are TRBV5-1 and TRBJ2-5; D tentatively fits TRBD1 or TRBD2 (5 bases each). The V end lost 3 bases, the J end lost 5 bases, and 11 bases lay between the germline ends. The germline V gene encodes CDR1 SGHRS and CDR2 YFSETQ. The CDR3 has 13 residues. CDR3: CASSSGAGETQYF. Here the CDR3 DNA reads TGCGCCAGCAGCTCCGGGGCAGGGGAGACCCAGTACTTC.

About this clone: Other DNA sequences in the same sample also yield this CDR3. The chain uses TRBV11-2 and TRBJ1-2; D remains ambiguous. V was shortened by 1 base and J by 2 bases, with 5 bases between the two germline ends. The CDR3 contains 13 residues. From germline, CDR1 is SGHAT and CDR2 FQNNGV. The CDR3 DNA sequence: TGTGCCAGCAGCTTAGCAGCCAACTATGGCTACACCTTC. It specifies CASSLAANYGYTF.

This chain connects TRBV28 to TRBJ1-2; 11 nucleotides align to TRBD1. This CDR3 is 15 amino acids long. Looked up from germline, CDR1 is MDHEN and CDR2 is SYDVKM. Unmatched junction bases numbered 10, after V lost 5 bases and J lost 8 bases. The CDR3 loop reads CASSHPGQGVVGYTF. The CDR3 DNA reads as TGTGCCAGCAGTCACCCGGGACAGGGGGTAGTAGGCTACACCTTC.

The chain recombines TRBV11-1 with TRBJ1-5, with 10 bases identical to TRBD1. This CDR3 comprises 15 residues. The germline V gene encodes CDR1 SGHAT and CDR2 FQDESV (reference sequence). Germline trimming cut 5 bases from V and 4 bases from J; bases unmatched to any gene: 5. CDR3 loop: CASSEGQGDNQPQHF. The CDR3 DNA follows: TGTGCCAGCAGCGAAGGACAGGGGGATAATCAGCCCCAGCATTTT.

This clone was recorded once. The chain couples TRBV5-4 to TRBJ1-5; possible D gene TRBD1, 5 bases. This CDR3 is built from 18 residues. Between the trimmed V and J ends, which lost 6 bases and 1 base, there was a span of 23 bases. Germline CDR1 SGHNT, CDR2 YYREEE (reference sequence). DNA for the CDR3: TGTGCCAGCACCATCGAGGGGCCCCCTCCCGTCAGCAATCAGCCCCAGCATTTT. Amino acid sequence: CASTIEGPPPVSNQPQHF. The variable domain in full, with the rest retrieved from reference TRBV5-4 and TRBJ1-5, is ETGVTQSPTHLIKTRGQQVTLRCSSQSGHNTVSWYQQALGQGPQFIFQYYREEENGRGNFPPRFSGLQFPNYSSELNVNALELDDSALYLCASTIEGPPPVSNQPQHFGDGTRLSIL.

The J gene is TRBJ2-1, the V gene TRBV19; 8 bases match TRBD1. Germline lookup yields CDR1 LNHDA and CDR2 SQIVND (reference sequence). Losses at the gene ends were 6 bases for V and 8 bases for J; bases not matched to a gene: 9. This CDR3 spans 14 amino acids. The CDR3 region is CASSLRQGSDEQFF. In DNA, the CDR3 is TGTGCCAGTAGCCTCCGACAGGGGAGCGATGAGCAGTTCTTC.

The chain couples TRBV5-6 to TRBJ2-1; possible D gene TRBD2, 6 bases. Germline-derived CDR1 and CDR2 are SGHDT and YYEEEE. Trimming took 4 bases from V and 0 from J, leaving 11 bases between them. The CDR3 is 15 amino acids. Here the CDR3 DNA reads TGTGCCAGCAGCCTGGGCGGGGTCTCCTACAATGAGCAGTTCTTC. This translates into CASSLGGVSYNEQFF.

The genes are TRBV25-1 and TRBJ2-3; TRBD2 agrees at 11 bases. CDR3 size: 16 residues. Germline CDR1 MGHDK, CDR2 SYGVNS. Germline trimming cut 1 base from V and 3 bases from J; bases unmatched to any gene: 3. CDR3 protein: CASSELGTSGTDTQYF. Here the CDR3 DNA reads TGTGCCAGCAGTGAATTAGGGACTAGCGGAACAGATACGCAGTATTTT.

The J gene is TRBJ2-3, the V gene TRBV12-5; D gene unclear. This CDR3 spans 15 amino acids. V was pared by 1 base and J by 6 bases, with 14 bases between. The germline V gene has CDR1 LGHNT and CDR2 FRNRAP. CDR3 sequence reads: CASGLETGRTDTQYF. Here the CDR3 DNA reads TGTGCTAGTGGTTTGGAGACCGGACGAACCGATACGCAGTATTTT.

The sample holds one count of this clone. The J gene is TRBJ2-5, the V gene TRBV15; 8 bases map to TRBD2. This CDR3 is 14 amino acids long. J lost 5 bases, V lost 5 bases, and 7 bases had no gene match. Germline V gene lookup returns CDR1 LNHNV and CDR2 YYDKDF (reference sequence). The CDR3 nucleotides read TGTGCCACCAGCCACGGGAGGGCCGGGGAGACCCAGTACTTC. Protein: CATSHGRAGETQYF. The entire variable domain, with the rest obtained from reference TRBV15 and TRBJ2-5, is as follows: DAMVIQNPRYQVTQFGKPVTLSCSQTLNHNVMYWYQQKSSQAPKLLFHYYDKDFNNEADTPDNFQSRRPNTSFCFLDIRSPGLGDTAMYLCATSHGRAGETQYFGPGTRLLVL.

The chain links TRBV4-3 to TRBJ1-5; tentative D call: TRBD1 (6 bases). This CDR3 has 15 amino acids. From germline, CDR1 is LGHNA and CDR2 YSLEER. Trimming shortened V by 1 base and J by 2 bases, and 9 bases separated the two germline ends. This CDR3 reads CASSQARGGNQPQHF. The CDR3 nucleotides are TGCGCCAGCAGCCAAGCTAGGGGGGGCAATCAGCCCCAGCATTTT.

The chain is built from TRBV5-1 and TRBJ2-7; 7 bases are shared with TRBD2. Unmatched junction bases numbered 5, after V lost 0 bases and J lost 2 bases. The CDR3 has 15 residues. Germline V gene lookup returns CDR1 SGHRS and CDR2 YFSETQ. Written as DNA, the CDR3 is TGCGCCAGCAGCTTGGCCGGGAGGCAGGCCTACGAGCAGTACTTC. This gives the protein CASSLAGRQAYEQYF.

The J gene is TRBJ1-1, the V gene TRBV5-1, with TRBD1 identical over 11 bases. Germline loops: CDR1 SGHRS, CDR2 YFSETQ. Unmatched junction bases numbered 5, after V lost 0 bases and J lost 1 base. The CDR3 contains 17 residues. CDR3: CASSLDGGTGGNTEAFF. As DNA, the CDR3 is TGCGCCAGCAGCTTGGATGGAGGGACAGGGGGGAACACTGAAGCTTTCTTT.